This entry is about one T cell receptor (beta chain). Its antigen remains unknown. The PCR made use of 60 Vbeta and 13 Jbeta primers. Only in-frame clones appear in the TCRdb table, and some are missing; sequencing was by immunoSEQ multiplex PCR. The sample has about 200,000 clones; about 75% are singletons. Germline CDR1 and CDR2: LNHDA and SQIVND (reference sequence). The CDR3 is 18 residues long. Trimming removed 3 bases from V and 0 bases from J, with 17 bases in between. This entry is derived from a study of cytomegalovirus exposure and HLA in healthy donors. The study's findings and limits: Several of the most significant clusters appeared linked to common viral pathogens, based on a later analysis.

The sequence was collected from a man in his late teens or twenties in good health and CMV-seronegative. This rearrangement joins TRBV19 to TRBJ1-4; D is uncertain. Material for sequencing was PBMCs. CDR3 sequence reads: CASSIEGHFRATNEKLFF. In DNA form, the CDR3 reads TGTGCCAGTAGTATCGAAGGTCATTTCCGGGCAACTAATGAAAAACTGTTTTTT.